These 11 T cell receptor beta chains share one sample of origin, sequenced in a study of T cell responses to AZD1222 COVID-19 vaccine. Libraries were prepared by immunoSEQ multiplex PCR; TCRdb keeps only in-frame clonotypes and omits some of them. Here the sample spans 150,000 or so clones, about 88% being singletons. The sample consisted of peripheral blood, taken on day 0 of AZD1222 vaccination. The receptors shown here come from an adult in good health.

The chain couples TRBV5-1 to TRBJ1-1; D perhaps matches TRBD1 (5 bases). V gave up 3 bases and J gave up 1 base, with 13 bases separating them. Per germline, CDR1 SGHRS and CDR2 YFSETQ. The CDR3 totals 15 residues. The CDR3: CASSSWDGANTEAFF. CDR3 sequence (DNA): TGCGCCAGCAGCTCCTGGGACGGGGCGAACACTGAAGCTTTCTTT.

This chain joins TRBV6-1 and TRBJ1-5; the D gene is possibly TRBD1 (6 bases). The V and J ends lost 1 base and 4 bases respectively, with 8 bases between them. The germline V gene has CDR1 MNHNS and CDR2 SASEGT. The CDR3 is 14 amino acids. The CDR3: CASSEGTGNQPQHF. CDR3 nucleotides: TGTGCCAGCAGTGAAGGTACAGGGAATCAGCCCCAGCATTTT.

This chain connects TRBV5-4 to TRBJ1-1; D gene unclear. V lost 2 bases to trimming and J lost 1 base, with 6 bases between them. The CDR3 spans 13 residues. CDR1 is SGHNT and CDR2 is YYREEE in the germline V gene (reference sequence). CDR3 nucleotides: TGTGCCAGCAGCTTCGCAGGGAACACTGAAGCTTTCTTT. It specifies CASSFAGNTEAFF.

The V gene is TRBV12-5, the J gene TRBJ1-4; a weak D match, TRBD1 (6 bases). The CDR3 totals 13 residues. The V and J ends lost 5 bases and 4 bases respectively, with 8 bases between them. Looked up from germline, CDR1 is LGHNT and CDR2 is FRNRAP. The CDR3 loop is CASGTGNNEKLFF. The CDR3 coding sequence is TGTGCTAGTGGTACAGGGAATAATGAAAAACTGTTTTTT.

This clone was seen just once. J is TRBJ1-4 and V is TRBV7-9; D not certain. Trimming cost V 5 bases and J 7 bases, with 17 bases left between them. Germline V gene lookup returns CDR1 SEHNR and CDR2 FQNEAQ (reference sequence). The CDR3 consists of 15 residues. In nucleotides, the CDR3 is TGTGCCAGCAGCCGCGAAAAAGGGCGCACTGAAAAACTGTTTTTT. It is translated as CASSREKGRTEKLFF.

The rearrangement uses TRBV30 and TRBJ2-7, with a weak D call TRBD1 (6 bases). This CDR3 region has 13 residues. V shed 4 bases and J shed 5 bases, with 15 bases lying between them. CDR1 and CDR2 from the germline V gene are GTSNPN and SVGIG (reference sequence). In DNA, the CDR3 is TGTGCCTGGAAGCGTGACAGGCCCAACGAGCAGTACTTC. It yields the protein CAWKRDRPNEQYF.

The chain uses TRBV10-3 and TRBJ1-1, with 8 bases fitting TRBD1. The J segment lost 8 bases and the V segment lost 2 bases, leaving 1 base of the junction unmatched. The CDR3 extends over 12 amino acids. Germline CDR1 ENHRY, CDR2 SYGVKD. This CDR3 reads CAISEAGGEAFF. As DNA, the CDR3 is TGTGCCATCAGTGAGGCAGGGGGCGAAGCTTTCTTT.

In this sample, this clone turned up once. V gene TRBV28 combines with J gene TRBJ2-3; TRBD2 might be the D (5 bases). CDR1 is MDHEN and CDR2 is SYDVKM in the germline V gene. V was pared by 7 bases and J by 4 bases, with 18 bases between. The CDR3 is 15 residues long. CDR3 DNA sequence: TGTGCCAGCACGGACCGCGGCCTCGGGGCAGATACGCAGTATTTT. Its protein product is CASTDRGLGADTQYF.

The chain couples TRBV7-2 to TRBJ2-7; D is possibly TRBD2 (5 bases). The germline CDR1 and CDR2 sequences are SGHTA and FQGNSA. The CDR3 spans 13 residues. The V gene lost 3 bases and the J gene lost 7 bases, with 13 bases spanning the gap. DNA of the CDR3: TGTGCCAGCAGCTTTGACTACCTGGGAGAGCAGTACTTC. Protein: CASSFDYLGEQYF. Combining the CDR3 with reference TRBV7-2 and TRBJ2-7 gives the whole variable domain GAGVSQSPSNKVTEKGKDVELRCDPISGHTALYWYRQSLGQGLEFLIYFQGNSAPDKSGLPSDRFSAERTGGSVSTLTIQRTQQEDSAVYLCASSFDYLGEQYFGPGTRLTVT.

This chain joins TRBV27 and TRBJ1-5, with D possibly being TRBD1 (5 bases). V was shortened by 3 bases and J by 4 bases, with 16 bases between the two germline ends. The CDR3 loop spans 16 amino acids. In germline, CDR1 is MNHEY, CDR2 SMNVEV (reference sequence). In DNA, the CDR3 is TGTGCCAGCAGTTTGGGTTATCGTGGGGGTAATCAGCCCCAGCATTTT. Translation gives CASSLGYRGGNQPQHF.

The chain employs TRBV4-1 and TRBJ1-2; 7 positions agree with TRBD1. Trimming at V came to 0 bases and at J to 1 base, leaving 2 bases not matched to a gene. CDR3 length equals 15 residues. Germline-derived CDR1 and CDR2 are MGHRA and YSYEKL. In DNA form, the CDR3 reads TGCGCCAGCAGCCAAGATGGGACAGTTAACTATGGCTACACCTTC. This encodes CASSQDGTVNYGYTF.